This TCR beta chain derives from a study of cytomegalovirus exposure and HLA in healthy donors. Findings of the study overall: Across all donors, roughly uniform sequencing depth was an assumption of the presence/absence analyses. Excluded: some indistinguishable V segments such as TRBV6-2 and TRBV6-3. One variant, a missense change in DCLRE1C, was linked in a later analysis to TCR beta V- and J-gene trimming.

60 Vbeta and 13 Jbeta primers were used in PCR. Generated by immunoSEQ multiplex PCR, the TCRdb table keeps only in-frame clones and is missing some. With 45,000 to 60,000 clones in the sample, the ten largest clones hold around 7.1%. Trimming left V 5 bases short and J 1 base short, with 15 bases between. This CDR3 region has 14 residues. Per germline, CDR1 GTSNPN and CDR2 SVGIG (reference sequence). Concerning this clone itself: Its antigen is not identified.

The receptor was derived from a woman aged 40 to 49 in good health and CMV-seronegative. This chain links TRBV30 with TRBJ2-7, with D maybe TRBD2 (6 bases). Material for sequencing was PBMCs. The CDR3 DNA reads TGTGCCTGGGCCCGCGGGGCCCAATCCTACGAGCAGTACTTC. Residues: CAWARGAQSYEQYF. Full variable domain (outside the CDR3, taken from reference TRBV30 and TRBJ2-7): SQTIHQWPATLVQPVGSPLSLECTVEGTSNPNLYWYRQAAGRGLQLLFYSVGIGQISSEVPQNLSASRPQDRQFILSSKKLLLSDSGFYLCAWARGAQSYEQYFGPGTRLTVT.